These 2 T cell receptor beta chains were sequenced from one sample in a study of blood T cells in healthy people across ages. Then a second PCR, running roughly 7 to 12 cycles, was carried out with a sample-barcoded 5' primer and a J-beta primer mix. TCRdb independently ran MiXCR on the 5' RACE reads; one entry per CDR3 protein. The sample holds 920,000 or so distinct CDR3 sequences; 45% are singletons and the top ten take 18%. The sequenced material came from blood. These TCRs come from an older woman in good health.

CDR3 DNA sequence: TGTGCCAGCGGGGGTGGGGGCGCGAACTCCTACAATGAGCAGTTCTTC. The encoded protein is CASGGGGANSYNEQFF. The rearrangement joins TRBV6-1 to TRBJ2-1; D possibly corresponds to TRBD1 (6 bases). The V gene's germline CDR1 is MNHNS and CDR2 SASEGT. CDR3 length: 16 amino acids. The V gene lost 8 bases and the J gene lost 0 bases, with 17 bases spanning the gap.

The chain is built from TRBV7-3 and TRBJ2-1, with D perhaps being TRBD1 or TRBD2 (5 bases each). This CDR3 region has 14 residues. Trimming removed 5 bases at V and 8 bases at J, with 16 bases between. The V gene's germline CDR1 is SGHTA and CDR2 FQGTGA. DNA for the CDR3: TGTGCCAGCAGCCCTCGGATCATGGGGGATGAGCAGTTCTTC. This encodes CASSPRIMGDEQFF.